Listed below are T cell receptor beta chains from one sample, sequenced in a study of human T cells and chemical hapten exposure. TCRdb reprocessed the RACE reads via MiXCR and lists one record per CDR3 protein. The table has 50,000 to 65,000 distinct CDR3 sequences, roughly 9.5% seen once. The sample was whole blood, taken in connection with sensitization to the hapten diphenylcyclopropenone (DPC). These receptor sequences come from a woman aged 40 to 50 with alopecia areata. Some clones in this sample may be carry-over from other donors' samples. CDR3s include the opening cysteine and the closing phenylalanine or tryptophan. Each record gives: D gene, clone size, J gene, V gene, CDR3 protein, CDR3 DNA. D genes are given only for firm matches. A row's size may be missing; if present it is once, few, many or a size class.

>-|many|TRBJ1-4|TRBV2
CASRNRDNEKLFF
TGTGCCAGTAGAAACCGGGACAATGAAAAACTGTTTTTT
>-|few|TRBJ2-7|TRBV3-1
CASSTLGEQYF
TGTGCCAGCAGCACCTTGGGCGAGCAGTACTTC
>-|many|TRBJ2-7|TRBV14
CASSQDRRQEYEQYF
TGTGCCAGCAGCCAAGATCGTCGACAGGAATACGAGCAGTACTTC
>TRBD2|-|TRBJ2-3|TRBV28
CASSLFTSGRTDTQYF
TGTGCCAGCAGTTTATTTACTAGCGGGAGGACAGATACGCAGTATTTT
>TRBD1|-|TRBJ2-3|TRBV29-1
CSVNRDRGPDTQYF
TGCAGCGTAAACCGGGACAGGGGGCCAGATACGCAGTATTTT
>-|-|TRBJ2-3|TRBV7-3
CASSSEGSTDTQYF
TGTGCCAGCAGCTCCGAGGGGAGCACAGATACGCAGTATTTT
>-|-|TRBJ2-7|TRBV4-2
CASSHRLRGNNKFSYEQYF
TGTGCCAGCAGCCACCGTCTGCGGGGAAATAATAAATTCTCCTACGAGCAGTACTTC
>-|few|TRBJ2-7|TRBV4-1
CASSQGNMLVYEQYF
TGCGCCAGCAGCCAGGGGAATATGCTGGTCTACGAGCAGTACTTC
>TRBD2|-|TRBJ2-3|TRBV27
CASSARTLAGGRADTQYF
TGTGCCAGCAGTGCCAGAACACTAGCGGGGGGGCGTGCAGATACGCAGTATTTT
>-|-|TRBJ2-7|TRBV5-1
CASSPGITYEQYF
TGCGCCAGCAGCCCCGGGATCACCTACGAGCAGTACTTC
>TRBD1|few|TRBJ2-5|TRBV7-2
CASTFLGRGSETQYF
TGTGCCAGCACCTTCCTCGGCAGGGGGAGTGAGACCCAGTACTTC
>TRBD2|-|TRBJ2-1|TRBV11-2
CASSPGGLVYNEQFF
TGTGCCAGCAGCCCGGGGGGGCTCGTTTACAATGAGCAGTTCTTC
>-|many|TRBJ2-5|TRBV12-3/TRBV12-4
CASSFGLNQETQYF
TGTGCCAGCAGTTTCGGGTTAAACCAAGAGACCCAGTACTTC
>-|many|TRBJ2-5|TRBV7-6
CASSLGTLETQYF
TGTGCCAGCAGCTTAGGCACCCTAGAGACCCAGTACTTC
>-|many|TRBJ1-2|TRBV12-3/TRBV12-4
CASRQADGYTF
TGTGCCAGCAGACAGGCGGATGGCTACACCTTC
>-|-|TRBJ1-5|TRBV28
CASATDSNQPQHF
TGTGCCAGCGCTACAGATAGCAATCAGCCCCAGCATTTT
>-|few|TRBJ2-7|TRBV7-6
CASSLGLSKEQYF
TGTGCCAGCAGCTTGGGACTGTCGAAGGAACAGTACTTC
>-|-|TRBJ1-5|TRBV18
CASSALREGNNQPQHF
TGTGCCAGCTCAGCCTTAAGGGAGGGTAACAATCAGCCCCAGCATTTT
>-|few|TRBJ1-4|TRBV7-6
CASSLGLVNEKLFF
TGTGCCAGCAGCCTCGGACTGGTTAATGAAAAACTGTTTTTT
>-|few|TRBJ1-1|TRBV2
CASSTGPNTEAFF
TGTGCCAGCAGTACTGGACCTAACACTGAAGCTTTCTTT
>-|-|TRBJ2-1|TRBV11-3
CASSLDPSGYNEQFF
TGTGCCAGCAGCTTAGATCCTTCGGGCTACAATGAGCAGTTCTTC
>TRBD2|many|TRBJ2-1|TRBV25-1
CASSGSGGGYNEQFF
TGTGCCAGCAGCGGGTCTGGCGGGGGTTACAATGAGCAGTTCTTC
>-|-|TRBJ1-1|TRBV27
CASSLSSGRNTEAFF
TGTGCCAGCAGTTTATCGTCGGGGAGGAACACTGAAGCTTTCTTT
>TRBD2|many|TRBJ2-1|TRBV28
CASSSMTSGENNEQFF
TGTGCCAGCAGTTCCATGACTAGCGGAGAGAACAATGAGCAGTTCTTC
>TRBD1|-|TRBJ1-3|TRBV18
CASSPWTGGVRNTIYF
TGTGCCAGCTCACCGTGGACAGGGGGCGTCAGAAACACCATATATTTT
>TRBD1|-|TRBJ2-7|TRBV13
CASSLGQGALYEQYF
TGTGCCAGCAGCTTAGGCCAGGGGGCGCTCTACGAGCAGTACTTC